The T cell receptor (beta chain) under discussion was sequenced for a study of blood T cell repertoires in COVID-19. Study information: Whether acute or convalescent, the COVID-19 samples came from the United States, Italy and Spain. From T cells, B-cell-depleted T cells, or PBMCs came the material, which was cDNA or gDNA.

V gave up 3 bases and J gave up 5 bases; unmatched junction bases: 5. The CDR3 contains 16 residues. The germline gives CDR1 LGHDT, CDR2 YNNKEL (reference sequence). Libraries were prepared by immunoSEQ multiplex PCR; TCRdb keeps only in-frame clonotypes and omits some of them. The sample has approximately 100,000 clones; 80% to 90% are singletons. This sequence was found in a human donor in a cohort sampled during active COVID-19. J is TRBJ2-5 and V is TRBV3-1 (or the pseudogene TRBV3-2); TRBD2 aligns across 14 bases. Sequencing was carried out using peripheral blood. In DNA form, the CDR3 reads TGTGCCAGCAGCCACGGGACTAGCGGGAGTGGCGAGACCCAGTACTTC. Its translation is CASSHGTSGSGETQYF.